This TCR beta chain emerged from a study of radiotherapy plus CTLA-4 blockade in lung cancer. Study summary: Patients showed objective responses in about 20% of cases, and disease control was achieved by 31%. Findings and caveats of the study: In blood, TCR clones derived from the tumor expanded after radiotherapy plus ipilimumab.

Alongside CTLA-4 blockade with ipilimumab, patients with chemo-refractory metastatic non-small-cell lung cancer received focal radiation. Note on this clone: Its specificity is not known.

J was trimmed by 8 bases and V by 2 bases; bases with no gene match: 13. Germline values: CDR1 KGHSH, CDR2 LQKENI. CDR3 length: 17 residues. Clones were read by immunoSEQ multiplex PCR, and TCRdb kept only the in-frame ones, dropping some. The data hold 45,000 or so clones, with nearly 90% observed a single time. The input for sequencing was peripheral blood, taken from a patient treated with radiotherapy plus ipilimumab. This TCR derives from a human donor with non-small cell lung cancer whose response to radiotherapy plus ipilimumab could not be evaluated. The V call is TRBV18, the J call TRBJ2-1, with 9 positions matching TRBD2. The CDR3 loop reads CASSPDGAREGGDEQFF. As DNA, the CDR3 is TGTGCCAGCTCACCAGATGGGGCGCGGGAGGGAGGCGATGAGCAGTTCTTC.